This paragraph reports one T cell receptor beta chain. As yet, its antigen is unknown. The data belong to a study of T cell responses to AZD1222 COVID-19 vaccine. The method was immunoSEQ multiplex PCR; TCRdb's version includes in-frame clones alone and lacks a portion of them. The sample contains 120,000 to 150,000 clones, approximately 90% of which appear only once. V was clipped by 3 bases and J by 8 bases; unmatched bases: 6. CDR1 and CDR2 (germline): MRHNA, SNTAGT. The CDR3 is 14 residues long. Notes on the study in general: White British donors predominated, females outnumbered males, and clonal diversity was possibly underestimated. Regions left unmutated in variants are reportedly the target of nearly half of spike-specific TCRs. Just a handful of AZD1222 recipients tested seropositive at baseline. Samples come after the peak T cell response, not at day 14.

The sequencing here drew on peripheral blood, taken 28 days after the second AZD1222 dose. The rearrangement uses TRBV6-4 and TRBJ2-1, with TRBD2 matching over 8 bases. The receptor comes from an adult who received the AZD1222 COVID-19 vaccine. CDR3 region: CASSEGREAYEQFF. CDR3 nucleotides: TGTGCCAGCAGTGAGGGGCGGGAGGCGTATGAGCAGTTCTTC.